The 5 T cell receptor beta chains given below trace back to one sample, sequenced in a study of T cells in localized non-small cell lung cancer. Here immunoSEQ multiplex PCR was the method, and the copy in TCRdb shows in-frame clones only, minus some. In the table there are fewer than 25,000 clones, 85% to 90% of which are singletons. Sample: peripheral blood, taken before any cancer treatment. These receptors were taken from a male donor aged 60 or over with stage I lung adenocarcinoma.

The gene calls are TRBV6-5 and TRBJ1-1; 7 bases align to TRBD1. This CDR3 contains 13 residues. The germline V gene has CDR1 MNHEY and CDR2 SVGAGI. V lost 5 bases, J lost 6 bases, and 6 bases stayed unmatched. The CDR3 bases are TGTGCCAGCAGTGGGACAGTTCTCGCTGAAGCTTTCTTT. Translating it yields CASSGTVLAEAFF.

This rearrangement joins TRBV7-9 to TRBJ2-7; TRBD2 agrees at 15 bases. Germline V gene data show CDR1 as SEHNR and CDR2 as FQNEAQ (reference sequence). The CDR3 totals 17 residues. With V trimmed by 4 bases and J by 5 bases, 9 bases remained unmatched. CDR3 residues: CASSSIGLAGGRDEQYF. The CDR3 DNA follows: TGTGCCAGCAGCTCGATAGGACTAGCGGGAGGGCGGGACGAGCAGTACTTC.

This clone came up a few times. V and J are TRBV7-9 and TRBJ2-7; weak D call: TRBD1 (6 bases). Germline V lookup: CDR1 SEHNR, CDR2 FQNEAQ (reference sequence). Trimming shortened V by 1 base and J by 2 bases, and 9 bases separated the two germline ends. This CDR3 is 14 amino acids long. The CDR3 coding sequence is TGTGCCAGCAGCTTAGAGGGACACCCCTACGAGCAGTACTTC. Amino acid sequence: CASSLEGHPYEQYF.

In this sample, this clone turned up once. This sequence joins TRBV5-6 and TRBJ1-3; the D is unclear. The CDR3 runs 16 residues. V lost 1 base and J 1 base, leaving 12 bases between the germline ends. Germline V gene lookup returns CDR1 SGHDT and CDR2 YYEEEE. The CDR3 spells CASSLRILGSGNTIYF. The CDR3, as DNA: TGTGCCAGCAGCTTGCGGATATTAGGATCTGGAAACACCATATATTTT. Full variable domain (missing parts from reference TRBV5-6 and TRBJ1-3): DAGVTQSPTHLIKTRGQQVTLRCSPKSGHDTVSWYQQALGQGPQFIFQYYEEEERQRGNFPDRFSGHQFPNYSSELNVNALLLGDSALYLCASSLRILGSGNTIYFGEGSWLTVV.

The V gene is TRBV2, the J gene TRBJ1-5, with 9 bases matching TRBD1. This CDR3 is built from 15 residues. Germline loops: CDR1 SNHLY, CDR2 FYNNEI. Trimming cost V 6 bases and J 4 bases; bases outside gene matches: 7. The CDR3 is CASRRTGEENQPQHF. DNA of the CDR3: TGTGCCAGCAGGAGGACAGGGGAAGAAAATCAGCCCCAGCATTTT.